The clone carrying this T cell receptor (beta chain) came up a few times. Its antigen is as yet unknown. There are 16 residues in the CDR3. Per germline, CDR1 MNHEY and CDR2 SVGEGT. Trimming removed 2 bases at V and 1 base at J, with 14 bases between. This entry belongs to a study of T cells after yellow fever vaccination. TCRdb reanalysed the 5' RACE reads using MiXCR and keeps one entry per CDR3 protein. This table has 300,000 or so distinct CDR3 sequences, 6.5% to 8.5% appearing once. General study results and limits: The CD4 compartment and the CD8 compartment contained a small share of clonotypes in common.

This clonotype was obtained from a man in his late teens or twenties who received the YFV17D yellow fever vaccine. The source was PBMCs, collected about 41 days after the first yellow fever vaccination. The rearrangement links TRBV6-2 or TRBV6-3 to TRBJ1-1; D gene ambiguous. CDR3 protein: CASSYSPKVANTEAFF. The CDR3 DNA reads TGTGCCAGCAGTTACAGCCCTAAGGTAGCGAACACTGAAGCTTTCTTT.